Included here is one T cell receptor (beta chain) sequence, with context. Patients in Seattle were enrolled during active infection, then followed longitudinally. Authors' analysis steps: Estimation of nucleated cell counts relied on the amplification of reference gene primers. Sequenced by immunoSEQ multiplex PCR; TCRdb stores in-frame clones only, minus some. V and J calls plus clone size are reproduced from that table; the DNA served to infer D and trimming. The sample lists 95,000 to 150,000 clones; about 90% were seen once. These data originate in a study of blood T cell repertoires in COVID-19. As for the study in general: The cDNA or gDNA used as material had been derived from T cells, B-cell-depleted T cells, or PBMCs.

Sequenced: peripheral blood. The TCR sequence derives from a woman between 55 and 75 years old with COVID-19, enrolled during active disease.

In DNA, the CDR3 is TGTGCCTCAGCGGGGATGATTGGGGAGACCCAGTACTTC. Its translation: CASAGMIGETQYF. This chain connects TRBV4-2 to TRBJ2-5; TRBD2 aligns across 7 bases. Losses at the gene ends were 11 bases for V and 5 bases for J; bases not matched to a gene: 11. Germline V gene data show CDR1 as LGHNA and CDR2 as YNFKEQ. The CDR3 is made up of 13 amino acids.